This T cell receptor beta chain was captured in a study of CXCR3-negative and CXCR3-positive naive CD8 T cells. As for the study in general: For each library, about 1.5 +/- 0.3 million TRB reads were obtained, around 140 million in total. Study-wide results and limits: More hydrophobic TRB CDR3s were found in CXCR3-positive naive cells than in CXCR3-negative naive cells.

Concerning this clonotype itself: Its matching antigen is unknown.

Libraries of TRB cDNA were made by 5' RACE and carried UMIs. For each CDR3 protein, TCRdb gives one entry from its re-call of the 5' RACE reads, without DNA. The sample data list 84,000 or so distinct CDR3 sequences. Germline V gene lookup returns CDR1 PRHDT and CDR2 FYEKMQ (reference sequence). The CDR3 totals 16 residues. The V gene is TRBV13, the J gene TRBJ2-1; TCRdb picks TRBD2, but there is no DNA to check that call. Material for sequencing was naive CXCR3+ CD8+ T cells from blood. Regarding subset: CD45RO-CCR7+CD27+CD95- naive CD8+ T cells expressing CXCR3 (TNR3+). The sequence came from a human donor in good health. Some clones in this sample may be carry-over from other donors' samples. The CDR3: CASSLSSGVSYNEQFF.